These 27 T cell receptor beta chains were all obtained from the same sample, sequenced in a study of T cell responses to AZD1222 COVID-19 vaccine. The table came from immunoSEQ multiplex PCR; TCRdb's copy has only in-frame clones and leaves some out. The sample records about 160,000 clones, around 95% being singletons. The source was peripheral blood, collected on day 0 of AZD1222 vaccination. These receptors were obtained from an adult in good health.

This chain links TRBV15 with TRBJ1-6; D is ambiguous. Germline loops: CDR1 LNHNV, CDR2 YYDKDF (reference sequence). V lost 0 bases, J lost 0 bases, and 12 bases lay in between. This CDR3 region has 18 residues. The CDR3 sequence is CATSRDRVASSYNSPLHF. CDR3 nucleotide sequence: TGTGCCACCAGCAGAGATCGGGTAGCAAGCTCCTATAATTCACCCCTCCACTTT.

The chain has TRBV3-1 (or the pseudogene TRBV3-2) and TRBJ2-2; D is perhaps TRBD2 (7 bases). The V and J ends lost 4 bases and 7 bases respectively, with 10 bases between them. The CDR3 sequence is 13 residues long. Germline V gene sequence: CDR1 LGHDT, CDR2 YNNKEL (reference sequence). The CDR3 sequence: CASSPRGGGELFF. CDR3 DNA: TGTGCCAGCAGCCCGAGGGGGGGCGGGGAGCTGTTTTTT.

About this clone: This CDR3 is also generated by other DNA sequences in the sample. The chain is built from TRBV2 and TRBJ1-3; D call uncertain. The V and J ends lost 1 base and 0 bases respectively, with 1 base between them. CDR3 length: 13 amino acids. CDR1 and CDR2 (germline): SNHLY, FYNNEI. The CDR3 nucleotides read TGTGCCAGCAGTGAAGTCTCTGGAAACACCATATATTTT. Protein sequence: CASSEVSGNTIYF.

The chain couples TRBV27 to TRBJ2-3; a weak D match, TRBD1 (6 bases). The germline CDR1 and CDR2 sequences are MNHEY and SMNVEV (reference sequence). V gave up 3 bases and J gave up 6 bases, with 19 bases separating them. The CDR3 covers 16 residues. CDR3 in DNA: TGTGCCAGCAGTTTTTTGGCCAGGGGTGGTGTGGATACGCAGTATTTT. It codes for CASSFLARGGVDTQYF.

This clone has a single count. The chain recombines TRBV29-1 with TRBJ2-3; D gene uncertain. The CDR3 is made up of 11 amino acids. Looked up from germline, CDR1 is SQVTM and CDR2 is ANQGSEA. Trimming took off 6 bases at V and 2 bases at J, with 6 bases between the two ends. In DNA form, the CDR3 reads TGCAGCGTGACCAACACAGATACGCAGTATTTT. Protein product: CSVTNTDTQYF.

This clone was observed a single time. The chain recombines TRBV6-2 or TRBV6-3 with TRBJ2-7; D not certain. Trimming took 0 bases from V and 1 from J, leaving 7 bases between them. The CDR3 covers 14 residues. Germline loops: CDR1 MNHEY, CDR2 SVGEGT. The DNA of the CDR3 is TGTGCCAGCAGTTACTCGACGCTTTCCTACGAGCAGTACGTC. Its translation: CASSYSTLSYEQYV.

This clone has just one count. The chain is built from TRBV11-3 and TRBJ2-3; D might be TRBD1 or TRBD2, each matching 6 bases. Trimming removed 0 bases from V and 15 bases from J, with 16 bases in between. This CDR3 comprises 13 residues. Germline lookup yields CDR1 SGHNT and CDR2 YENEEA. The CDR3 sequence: CASSLDGGLRQYF. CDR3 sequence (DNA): TGTGCCAGCAGCTTAGACGGGGGCCTCCGTCAATATTTT. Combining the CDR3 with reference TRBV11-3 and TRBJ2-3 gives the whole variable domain EAGVVQSPRYKIIEKKQPVAFWCNPISGHNTLYWYLQNLGQGPELLIRYENEEAVDDSQLPKDRFSAERLKGVDSTLKIQPAELGDSAVYLCASSLDGGLRQYFGPGTRLTVL.

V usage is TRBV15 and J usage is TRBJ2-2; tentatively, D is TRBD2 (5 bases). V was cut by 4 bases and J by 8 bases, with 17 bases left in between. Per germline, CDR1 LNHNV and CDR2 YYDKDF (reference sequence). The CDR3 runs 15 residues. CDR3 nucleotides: TGTGCCACCAGCAATTTTGAGGGATTAAGGGGGGAGCTGTTTTTT. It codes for CATSNFEGLRGELFF.

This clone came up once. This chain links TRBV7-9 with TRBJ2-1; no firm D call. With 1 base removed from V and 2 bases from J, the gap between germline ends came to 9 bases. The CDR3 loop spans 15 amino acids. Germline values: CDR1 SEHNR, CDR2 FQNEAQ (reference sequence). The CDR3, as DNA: TGTGCCAGCAGCTTAGTTACGGCAACCTACAATGAGCAGTTCTTC. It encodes CASSLVTATYNEQFF.

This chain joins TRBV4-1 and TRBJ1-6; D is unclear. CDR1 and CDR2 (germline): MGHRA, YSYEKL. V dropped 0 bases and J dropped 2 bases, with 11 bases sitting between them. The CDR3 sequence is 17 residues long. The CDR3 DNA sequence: TGCGCCAGCAGCCAAGATCCCGGAAGGGCCTATAATTCACCCCTCCACTTT. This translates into CASSQDPGRAYNSPLHF.

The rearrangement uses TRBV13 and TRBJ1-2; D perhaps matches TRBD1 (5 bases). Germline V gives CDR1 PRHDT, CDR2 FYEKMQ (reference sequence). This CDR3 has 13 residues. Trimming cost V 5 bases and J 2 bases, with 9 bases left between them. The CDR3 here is CASSRRQNYGYTF. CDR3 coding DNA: TGTGCCAGCAGCCGAAGACAGAACTATGGCTACACCTTC.

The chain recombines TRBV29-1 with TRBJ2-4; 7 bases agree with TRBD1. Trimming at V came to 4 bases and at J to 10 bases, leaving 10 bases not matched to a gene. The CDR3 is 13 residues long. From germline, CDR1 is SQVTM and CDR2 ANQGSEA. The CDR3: CSVVTGALGIQYF. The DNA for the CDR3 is TGCAGCGTTGTCACAGGGGCTCTGGGGATTCAGTACTTC.

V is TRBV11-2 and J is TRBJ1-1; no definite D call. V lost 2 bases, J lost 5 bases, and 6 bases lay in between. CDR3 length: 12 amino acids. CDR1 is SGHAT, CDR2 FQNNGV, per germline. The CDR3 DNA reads TGTGCCAGCAGCTTATTTGTGACTGAAGCTTTCTTT. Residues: CASSLFVTEAFF.

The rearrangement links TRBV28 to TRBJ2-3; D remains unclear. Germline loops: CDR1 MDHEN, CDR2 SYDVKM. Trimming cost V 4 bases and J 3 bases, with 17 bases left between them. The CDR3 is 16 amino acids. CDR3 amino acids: CASSSRRIQWTDTQYF. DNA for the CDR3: TGTGCCAGCAGTTCCCGGCGTATACAATGGACAGATACGCAGTATTTT.

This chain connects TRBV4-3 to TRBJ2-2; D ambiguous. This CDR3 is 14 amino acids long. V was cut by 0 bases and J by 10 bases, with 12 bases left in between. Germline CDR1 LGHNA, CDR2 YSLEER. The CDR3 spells CASSQDLTLEELFF. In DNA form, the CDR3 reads TGCGCCAGCAGCCAAGACCTTACATTGGAGGAGCTGTTTTTT.

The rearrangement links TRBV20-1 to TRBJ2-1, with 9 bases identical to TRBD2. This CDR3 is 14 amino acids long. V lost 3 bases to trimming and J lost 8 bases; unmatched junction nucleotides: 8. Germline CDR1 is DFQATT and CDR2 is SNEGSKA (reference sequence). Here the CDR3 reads CSASRAGGMDEQFF. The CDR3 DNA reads TGCAGTGCTAGTCGAGCGGGAGGTATGGATGAGCAGTTCTTC.

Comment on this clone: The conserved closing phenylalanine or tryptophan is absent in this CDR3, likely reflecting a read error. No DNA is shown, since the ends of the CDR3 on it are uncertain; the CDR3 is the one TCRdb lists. The chain's CDR3 is CATSDSAELALFL. V usage is TRBV24-1 and J usage is TRBJ1-2. Germline CDR1 and CDR2: KGHDR and SFDVKD. The CDR3 spans 13 residues, counting both ends.

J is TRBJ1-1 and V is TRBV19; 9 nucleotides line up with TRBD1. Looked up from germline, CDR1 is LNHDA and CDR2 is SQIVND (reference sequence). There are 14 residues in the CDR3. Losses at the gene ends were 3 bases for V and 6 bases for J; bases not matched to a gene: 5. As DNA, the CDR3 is TGTGCCAGTAGTATTGGGACAGGGTCGTCTGAAGCTTTCTTT. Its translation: CASSIGTGSSEAFF.

The CDR3 sequence is CASSLEGGSYEQYV. Written as DNA, the CDR3 is TGCGCCAGCAGCTTGGAGGGGGGATCCTACGAGCAGTACGTC. V usage is TRBV5-1 and J usage is TRBJ2-7; D possibly matches TRBD1 or TRBD2 (6 bases each). Germline CDR1 SGHRS, CDR2 YFSETQ. Deletions cut 0 bases from V and 1 base from J, with 8 bases between. The CDR3 runs to 14 residues.

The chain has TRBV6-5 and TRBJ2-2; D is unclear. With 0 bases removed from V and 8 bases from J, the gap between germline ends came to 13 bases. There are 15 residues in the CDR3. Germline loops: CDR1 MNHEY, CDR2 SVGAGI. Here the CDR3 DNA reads TGTGCCAGCAGTTACTCATCGATCTTGGCGGGGGAGCTGTTTTTT. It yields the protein CASSYSSILAGELFF.

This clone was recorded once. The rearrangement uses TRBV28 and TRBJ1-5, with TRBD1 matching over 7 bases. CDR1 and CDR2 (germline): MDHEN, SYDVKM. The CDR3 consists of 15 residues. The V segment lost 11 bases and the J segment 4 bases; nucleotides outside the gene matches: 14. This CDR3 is CASKNRDSLNQPQHF. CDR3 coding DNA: TGTGCCTCGAAGAACCGGGACAGCCTAAATCAGCCCCAGCATTTT.

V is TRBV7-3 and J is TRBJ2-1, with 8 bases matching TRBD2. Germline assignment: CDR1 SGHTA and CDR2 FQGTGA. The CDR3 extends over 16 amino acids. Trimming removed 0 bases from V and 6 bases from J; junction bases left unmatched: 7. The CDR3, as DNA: TGTGCCAGCAGCTTAACCTTTAGCGGGATTTTCAATGAGCAGTTCTTC. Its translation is CASSLTFSGIFNEQFF.

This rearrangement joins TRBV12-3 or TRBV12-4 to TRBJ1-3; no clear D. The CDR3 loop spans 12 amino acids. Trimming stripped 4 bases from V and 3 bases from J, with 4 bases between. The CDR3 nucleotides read TGTGCCAGCAGTTCTGATGGAAACACCATATATTTT. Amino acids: CASSSDGNTIYF.

CDR3: CASSLSRASSGNTIYF. Written as DNA, the CDR3 is TGTGCCAGCAGCCTGTCAAGAGCGTCTTCTGGAAACACCATATATTTT. The chain is built from TRBV11-1 and TRBJ1-3; D call uncertain. The CDR3 spans 16 residues. Trimming cost V 5 bases and J 1 base, with 15 bases left between them. Germline loops: CDR1 SGHAT, CDR2 FQDESV (reference sequence).

As DNA, the CDR3 is TGCGCCAGCAGTCAACGGACGGGGCCTGCGGAGACCCAGTACTTC. This encodes CASSQRTGPAETQYF. This chain links TRBV23-1 with TRBJ2-5; either TRBD1 or TRBD2 may supply D (5 bases each). TRBV23-1 is given ORF status, its function remaining uncertain. The CDR3 extends over 15 amino acids. Between the trimmed V and J ends, which lost 2 bases and 5 bases, there was a span of 15 bases.

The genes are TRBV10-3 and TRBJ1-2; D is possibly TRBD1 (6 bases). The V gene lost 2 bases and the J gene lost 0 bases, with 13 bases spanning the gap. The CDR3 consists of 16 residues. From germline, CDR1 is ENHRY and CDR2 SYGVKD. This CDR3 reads CAISEIYRAANYGYTF. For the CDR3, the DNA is TGTGCCATCAGTGAGATCTACAGGGCAGCTAACTATGGCTACACCTTC.

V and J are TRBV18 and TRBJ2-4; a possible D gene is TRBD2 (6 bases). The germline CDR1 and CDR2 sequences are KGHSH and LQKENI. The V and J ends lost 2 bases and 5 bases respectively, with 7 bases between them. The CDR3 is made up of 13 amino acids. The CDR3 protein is CASSPGGENIQYF. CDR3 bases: TGTGCCAGCTCACCAGGAGGGGAAAACATTCAGTACTTC.